This T cell receptor beta chain was captured in a study of cytomegalovirus exposure and HLA in healthy donors. For the study at large: In a later analysis, the roughly 130 validation repertoires were reported to have used the same platform as the 650 to 800 first-cohort repertoires. The study's findings and limits: Reports indicated that the classifier achieved high specificity and sensitivity in diagnosing cytomegalovirus status. Among TCR beta chains, those listed as cytomegalovirus-associated numbered over 150.

Regarding this clone: The antigen remains unidentified.

CDR1 and CDR2 (germline): LNHNV, YYDKDF (reference sequence). V shed 5 bases, J shed 1 base, and the junction held 6 bases outside the gene matches. This CDR3 contains 16 residues. TCRdb's table, derived via immunoSEQ multiplex PCR, lists solely in-frame clones and lacks some. The repertoire holds around 60,000 clones, with roughly 95% as singletons. The sample consisted of PBMCs. The rearrangement uses TRBV15 and TRBJ2-2; the match to TRBD2 covers 8 bases. This TCR was sampled from a woman aged 18 to 35 in good health and CMV-seronegative. The CDR3, as DNA: TGTGCCACCAGCCCACCGGGACTAGTGAACACCGGGGAGCTGTTTTTT. Protein product: CATSPPGLVNTGELFF.